This T cell receptor beta chain was identified in a study of CD8+ T cells in alopecia areata. Broader study findings: Compared with normal scalp, lesional scalp had higher clonality and more expanded CD8+ clones.

cDNA reverse transcribed from extracted RNA served as the sequencing template. Repertoires were generated with immunoSEQ multiplex PCR, while TCRdb's copy carries only in-frame clones and drops some. The sample includes about 300,000 clones, none of them occurring once. Markers used for sorting pooled cutaneous lymph node cells were CD4, CD8alpha, NKG2D, NKG2ACE and others. CDR1 is NSHNY, CDR2 SYGAGN, per germline. With 3 bases removed from V and 1 base from J, the gap between germline ends came to 7 bases. The CDR3 runs to 14 residues. This clone has a handful of counts. Its antigen is not known. This clone may be a read error of a much larger clone one base away. Any gene name here is a mouse gene name. The observed sequence ends 4 residues before the CDR3 terminus, with the missing tail filled in from the germline J gene. This sample also contains other DNA sequences that code for the same CDR3.

Specimen: CD4+ T cells sorted from a lymph node. This receptor was identified in a C3H/HeJ mouse with alopecia areata. This strain has MHC haplotype H2-k. This chain uses TRBV13-1 with TRBJ2-2, with D perhaps matching TRBD1 (5 bases). CDR3 DNA, as far as it was read: TGTGCCAGCAGTGGGACATTAAACACCGGG. Translating it yields CASSGTLNTG. In full, the CDR3 reads CASSGTLNTGQLYF.